This TCR beta chain was identified during a study of OX40 agonist ivuxolimab in advanced cancers. Some background on the complete study: Ivuxolimab was an agonistic, fully human IgG2 monoclonal antibody directed against OX40 (CD134), a costimulatory receptor. Intravenous ivuxolimab was administered to patients every 2 weeks at six dose levels: 0.01, 0.1, 0.3, 1.5, 3 and 10 mg/kg. Of the approximately 53 patients in dose escalation, some 19 had hepatocellular carcinoma, roughly 15 had melanoma, 9 had renal cell carcinoma and 9 had head and neck cancer. In the dose-escalation cohort, roughly 82% of patients were male, and the mean age was around 60 years with a range of roughly 20 to 80. Prior anti-PD-1, anti-PD-L1 or anti-CTLA-4 therapy was permitted, and checkpoint inhibitors had been received by less than 45% of dose-escalation patients. Partial responses occurred in three dose-escalation patients, of whom one had hepatocellular carcinoma and two had cutaneous melanoma. The point of sequencing TCRbeta in the periphery was to test whether ivuxolimab changed TCR sequence diversity and drove clonal T-cell expansion. The paper reports the monotherapy dose-escalation portion (N ≈ 52 patients) of the phase I ivuxolimab trial. Study-wide conclusions, independent of this receptor: In partial responders in the 0.1-3.0 mg/kg groups, normalized peripheral clonal expansion was found to be among the lowest, especially among CD8+ T cells. The antigen specificity of the peripheral T cells that underwent clonal expansion was not determined. After ivuxolimab, CD8+ T cells had more expanded clones than CD4+ T cells on average. Low levels of normalized T-cell clonal expansion were also seen in some patients who did not respond. Clonal expansion of both CD4+ and CD8+ blood T cells was observed from baseline to week 6 at doses 0.1 to 3.0 mg/kg.

The trial excluded patients who had a history of autoimmune disease or who were on systemic immunosuppression. Peripheral blood for TCR sequencing was collected from all dose cohorts at baseline, on cycle 4 day 1, and on cycle 7 day 1. Samples came from an open-label, multicenter, first-in-human phase I dose-escalation trial of ivuxolimab. The trial enrolled adults with locally advanced or metastatic head and neck squamous cell, hepatocellular, melanoma or renal cell carcinoma. Before TCR sequencing, CD4+ T cells and CD8+ T cells from peripheral blood were sorted into separate populations. To sequence the TCRbeta CDR3 region, genomic DNA was isolated from the sorted cells. TCRbeta CDR3 regions were sequenced using the immunoSEQ Assay. TCRdb's version of the immuneACCESS table is confined to in-frame rearrangements and falls short of the full clone set. An unresolved V gene accounts for under half of the shortfall where checked; the remainder is of unknown origin. A total of tens of thousands of clones appear in this sample, roughly nine tenths of them only once. The ten top clones hold more than 10% of the sample.

Ends trimmed: V by 7 bases, J by 2 bases; bases unmatched to a gene: 4. Inclusive of the bounding cysteine and phenylalanine, the CDR3 is 14 residues long. Only the CDR3 portion is preserved as DNA: 42 bases, with reading frame beginning at the first base. Reading the germline V gene (reference sequence) gives CDR1 MNHEY and CDR2 SMNVEV. This clone has a single count. There is no known antigen for this receptor. Base qualities are not provided; no much larger clone lies one nucleotide away. The material was CD4+ or CD8+ T cells sorted from blood, obtained in a trial of the OX40 agonist ivuxolimab. The chain is assembled from TRBV27 and TRBJ1-5, with 8 junctional bases fitting TRBD1. This sequence originates from an adult with an advanced solid tumor such as melanoma, head and neck, liver or kidney cancer. The CDR3 sequence is CASKETGGNQPQHF. The nucleotide sequence is TGTGCCAGCAAAGAGACAGGGGGCAATCAGCCCCAGCATTTT.